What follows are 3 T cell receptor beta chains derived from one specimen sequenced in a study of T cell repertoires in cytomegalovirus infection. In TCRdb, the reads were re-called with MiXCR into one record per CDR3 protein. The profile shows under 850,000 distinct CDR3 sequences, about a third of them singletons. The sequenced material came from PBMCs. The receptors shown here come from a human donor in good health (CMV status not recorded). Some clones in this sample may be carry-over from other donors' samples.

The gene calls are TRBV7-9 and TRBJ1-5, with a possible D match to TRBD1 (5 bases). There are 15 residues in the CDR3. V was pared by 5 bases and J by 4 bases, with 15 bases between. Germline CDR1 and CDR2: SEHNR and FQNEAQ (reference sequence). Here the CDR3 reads CASSRVGGPNQPQHF. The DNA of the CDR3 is TGTGCCAGCAGCCGGGTCGGGGGACCGAATCAGCCCCAGCATTTT.

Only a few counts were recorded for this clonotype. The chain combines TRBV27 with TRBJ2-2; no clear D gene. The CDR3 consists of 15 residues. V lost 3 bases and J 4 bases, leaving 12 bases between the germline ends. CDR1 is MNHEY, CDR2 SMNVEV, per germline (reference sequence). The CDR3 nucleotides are TGTGCCAGCAGTTTTTCCGCCCGGAGCACCGGGGAGCTGTTTTTT. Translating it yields CASSFSARSTGELFF.

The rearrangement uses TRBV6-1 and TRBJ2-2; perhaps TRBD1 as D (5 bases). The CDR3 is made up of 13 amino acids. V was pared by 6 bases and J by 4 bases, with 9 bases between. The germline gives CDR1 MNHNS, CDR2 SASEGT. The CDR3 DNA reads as TGTGCCAGCAGCTCGCAGGGCACCGGGGAGCTGTTTTTT. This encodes CASSSQGTGELFF.